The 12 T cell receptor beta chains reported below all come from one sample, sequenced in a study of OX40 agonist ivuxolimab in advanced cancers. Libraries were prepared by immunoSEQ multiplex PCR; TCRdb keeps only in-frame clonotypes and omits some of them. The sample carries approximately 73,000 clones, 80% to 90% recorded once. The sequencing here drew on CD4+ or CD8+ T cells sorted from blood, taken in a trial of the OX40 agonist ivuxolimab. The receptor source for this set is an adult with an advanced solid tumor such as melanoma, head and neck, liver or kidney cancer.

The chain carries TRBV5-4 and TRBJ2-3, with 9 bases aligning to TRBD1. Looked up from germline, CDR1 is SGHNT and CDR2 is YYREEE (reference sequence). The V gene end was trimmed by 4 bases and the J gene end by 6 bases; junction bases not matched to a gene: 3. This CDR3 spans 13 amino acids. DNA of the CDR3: TGTGCCAGCAGCCGGGACAGGGAGGATACGCAGTATTTT. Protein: CASSRDREDTQYF.

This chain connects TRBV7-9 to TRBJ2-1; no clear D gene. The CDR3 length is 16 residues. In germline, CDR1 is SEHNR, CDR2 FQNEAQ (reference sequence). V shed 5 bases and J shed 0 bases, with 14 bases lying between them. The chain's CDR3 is CASSPGRSISYNEQFF. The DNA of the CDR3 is TGTGCCAGCAGCCCCGGTCGCAGCATCTCCTACAATGAGCAGTTCTTC.

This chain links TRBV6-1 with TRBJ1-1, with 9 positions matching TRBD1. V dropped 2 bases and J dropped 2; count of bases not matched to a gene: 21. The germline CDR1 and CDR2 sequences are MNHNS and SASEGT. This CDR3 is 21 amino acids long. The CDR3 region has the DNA TGTGCCAGCAGTGAATTTCCTCCTTCATTAACCGGGACAGGGTTTAACACTGAAGCTTTCTTT. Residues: CASSEFPPSLTGTGFNTEAFF.

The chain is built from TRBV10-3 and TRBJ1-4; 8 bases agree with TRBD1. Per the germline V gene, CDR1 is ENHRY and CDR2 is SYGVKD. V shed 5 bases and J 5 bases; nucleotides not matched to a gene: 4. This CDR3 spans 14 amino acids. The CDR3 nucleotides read TGTGCCATCAGTCCTGGGACAGGAAATGAAAAACTGTTTTTT. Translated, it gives CAISPGTGNEKLFF.

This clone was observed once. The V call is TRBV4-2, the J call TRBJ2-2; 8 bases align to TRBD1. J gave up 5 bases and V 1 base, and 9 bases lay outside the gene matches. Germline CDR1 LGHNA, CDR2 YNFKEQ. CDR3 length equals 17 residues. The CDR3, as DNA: TGTGCCAGCAGCCAAGTCGAAGGACAGGGACGAACCGGGGAGCTGTTTTTT. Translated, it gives CASSQVEGQGRTGELFF.

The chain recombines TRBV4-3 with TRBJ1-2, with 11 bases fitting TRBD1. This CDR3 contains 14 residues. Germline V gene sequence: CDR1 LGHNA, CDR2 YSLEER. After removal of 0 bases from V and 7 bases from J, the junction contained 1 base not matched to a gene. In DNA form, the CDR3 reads TGCGCCAGCAGCCAAGAGGGGACAGGGGGTGGCTACACCTTC. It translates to CASSQEGTGGGYTF.

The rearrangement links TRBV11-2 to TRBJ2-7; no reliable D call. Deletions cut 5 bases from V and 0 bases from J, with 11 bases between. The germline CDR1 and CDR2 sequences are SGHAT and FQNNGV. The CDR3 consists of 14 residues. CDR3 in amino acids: CASSHYSSSYEQYF. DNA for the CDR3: TGTGCCAGCAGCCATTATTCGAGCTCCTACGAGCAGTACTTC.

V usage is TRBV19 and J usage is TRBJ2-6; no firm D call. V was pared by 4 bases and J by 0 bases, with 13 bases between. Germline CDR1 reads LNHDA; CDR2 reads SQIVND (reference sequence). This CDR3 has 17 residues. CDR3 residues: CASSRGSYRSGANVLTF. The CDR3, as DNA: TGTGCCAGTAGTAGGGGTTCCTACCGCTCTGGGGCCAACGTCCTGACTTTC.

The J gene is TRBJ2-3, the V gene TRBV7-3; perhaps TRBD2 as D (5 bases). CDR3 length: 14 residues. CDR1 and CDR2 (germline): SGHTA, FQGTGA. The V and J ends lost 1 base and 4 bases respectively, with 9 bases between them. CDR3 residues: CASSLKGSPDTQYF. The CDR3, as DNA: TGTGCCAGCAGCTTAAAAGGGAGCCCAGATACGCAGTATTTT.

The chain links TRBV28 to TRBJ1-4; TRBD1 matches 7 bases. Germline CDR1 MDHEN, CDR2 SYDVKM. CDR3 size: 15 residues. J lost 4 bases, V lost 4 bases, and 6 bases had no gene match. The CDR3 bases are TGTGCCAGCAGTTCTCCGAGGGGGCTTAATGAAAAACTGTTTTTT. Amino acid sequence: CASSSPRGLNEKLFF.

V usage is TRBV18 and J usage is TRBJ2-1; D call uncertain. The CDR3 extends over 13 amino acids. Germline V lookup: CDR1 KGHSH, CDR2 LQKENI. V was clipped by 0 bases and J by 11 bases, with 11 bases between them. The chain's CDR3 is CASSPPVHLQQFF. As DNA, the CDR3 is TGTGCCAGCTCACCACCGGTCCACCTTCAGCAGTTCTTC.

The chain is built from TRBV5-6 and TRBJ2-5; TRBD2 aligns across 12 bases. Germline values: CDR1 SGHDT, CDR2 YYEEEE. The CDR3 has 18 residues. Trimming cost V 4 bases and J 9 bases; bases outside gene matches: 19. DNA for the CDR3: TGTGCCAGCAGCCGGCTGGTGGGGCGGACTAGCGGGGCATGGGCCCAGTACTTC. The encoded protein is CASSRLVGRTSGAWAQYF.